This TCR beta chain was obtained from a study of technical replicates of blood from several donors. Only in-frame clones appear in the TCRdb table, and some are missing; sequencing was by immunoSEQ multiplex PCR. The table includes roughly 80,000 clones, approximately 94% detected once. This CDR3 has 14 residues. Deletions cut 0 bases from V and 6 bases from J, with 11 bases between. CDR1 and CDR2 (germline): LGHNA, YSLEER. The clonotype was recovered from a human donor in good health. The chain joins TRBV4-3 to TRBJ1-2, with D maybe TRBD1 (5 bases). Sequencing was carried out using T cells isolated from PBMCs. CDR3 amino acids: CASSQDRELDGYTF. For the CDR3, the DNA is TGCGCCAGCAGCCAAGACAGGGAATTAGATGGCTACACCTTC.